This T cell receptor beta chain was sequenced for a study of blood T cell repertoires in COVID-19. Profiled with immunoSEQ multiplex PCR; TCRdb holds only in-frame clones, not every one. The sample lists about 260,000 clones, about 89% occurring once. The germline V and J ends were trimmed by 6 bases and 4 bases, with 9 bases remaining between them. Germline assignment: CDR1 MNHEY and CDR2 SVGAGI. The CDR3 loop spans 13 amino acids. The sequenced sample was peripheral blood. This TCR derives from a man between 40 and 49 years old who had recovered from COVID-19. The gene calls are TRBV6-5 and TRBJ1-4, with D unresolved. CDR3 coding DNA: TGTGCCAGCAGAGGTAGCATTAATGAAAAACTGTTTTTT. Amino acid sequence: CASRGSINEKLFF.